A single sample is the source of the 21 T cell receptor beta chains below, sequenced in a study of T cell changes during pregnancy in multiple sclerosis. The table came from immunoSEQ multiplex PCR; TCRdb's copy has only in-frame clones and leaves some out. The profile shows tens of thousands of clones, roughly 91% of them singletons. Here the sequenced sample was CD4+ T cells from peripheral blood mononuclear cells, taken in the third trimester of pregnancy. Receptor source: a female donor with multiple sclerosis, enrolled in a pregnancy study.

J is TRBJ2-5 and V is TRBV19, with TRBD2 matching over 8 bases. The CDR3 runs to 15 residues. The J segment lost 5 bases and the V segment lost 4 bases, leaving 9 bases of the junction unmatched. Germline CDR1 reads LNHDA; CDR2 reads SQIVND (reference sequence). Here the CDR3 reads CASSRPSGPIETQYF. The CDR3, as DNA: TGTGCCAGTAGTAGGCCTAGCGGGCCGATTGAGACCCAGTACTTC.

The sample holds one count of this clone. The V call is TRBV2, the J call TRBJ2-5, with D unresolved. CDR3 length: 11 residues. V gave up 6 bases and J gave up 3 bases, with 5 bases separating them. Germline V gene sequence: CDR1 SNHLY, CDR2 FYNNEI. The CDR3 DNA reads TGTGCCAGCAGCCCCAAAGAGACCCAGTACTTC. This sequence encodes CASSPKETQYF.

The CDR3 protein is CASSTTGGLGNNEQFF. The CDR3 DNA reads TGCGCCAGCAGCACGACAGGGGGCCTCGGTAACAATGAGCAGTTCTTC. The chain is built from TRBV5-1 and TRBJ2-1; 10 bases map to TRBD1. The CDR3 runs to 16 residues. Trimming at V came to 4 bases and at J to 5 bases, leaving 9 bases not matched to a gene. Germline assignment: CDR1 SGHRS and CDR2 YFSETQ.

The chain links TRBV7-2 to TRBJ2-3; D unresolved. This CDR3 is 14 amino acids long. V lost 3 bases to trimming and J lost 3 bases, with 10 bases between them. CDR1 is SGHTA, CDR2 FQGNSA, per germline. In DNA, the CDR3 is TGTGCCAGCAGCTTCCAGGTTAGGACAGATACGCAGTATTTT. This sequence encodes CASSFQVRTDTQYF.

The chain uses TRBV6-5 and TRBJ1-1, with a tentative D call TRBD1 (6 bases). Germline lookup yields CDR1 MNHEY and CDR2 SVGAGI. Trimming shortened V by 0 bases and J by 10 bases, and 15 bases separated the two germline ends. The CDR3 spans 14 residues. The CDR3 sequence: CASSYSRGSRRAFF. CDR3 sequence (DNA): TGTGCCAGCAGTTACTCCAGGGGATCCCGAAGAGCTTTCTTT.

The rearrangement links TRBV7-8 to TRBJ1-1; D gene ambiguous. Trimming pared 4 bases from V and 7 bases from J, leaving 28 bases between. Looked up from germline, CDR1 is SGHVS and CDR2 is FQNEAQ. CDR3 length equals 18 residues. CDR3 bases: TGTGCCAGCAGCTACTCTAGGTCCGCGGGCCGAAATTCGCATGAAGCTTTCTTT. It encodes CASSYSRSAGRNSHEAFF.

This chain links TRBV19 with TRBJ2-3; 7 nucleotides align to TRBD2. The V gene end was trimmed by 4 bases and the J gene end by 2 bases; junction bases not matched to a gene: 6. The CDR3 totals 15 residues. The germline V gene encodes CDR1 LNHDA and CDR2 SQIVND (reference sequence). CDR3 amino acids: CASSRAGFTTDTQYF. The CDR3 region has the DNA TGTGCCAGTAGTAGAGCGGGATTTACCACAGATACGCAGTATTTT.

The rearrangement uses TRBV7-6 and TRBJ2-3; 8 bases line up with TRBD1. CDR3 length: 16 residues. Germline loops: CDR1 SGHVS, CDR2 FNYEAQ. J was trimmed by 6 bases and V by 5 bases; bases with no gene match: 13. The chain's CDR3 is CASSIPSTGDIDTQYF. The CDR3, as DNA: TGTGCCAGCAGCATACCCTCGACAGGGGATATTGATACGCAGTATTTT.

The chain links TRBV29-1 to TRBJ2-7, with a weak D call TRBD2 (5 bases). Trimming took off 4 bases at V and 0 bases at J, with 10 bases between the two ends. CDR3 length equals 13 residues. Germline assignment: CDR1 SQVTM and CDR2 ANQGSEA. The CDR3: CSVGRRLSYEQYF. Here the CDR3 DNA reads TGCAGCGTTGGAAGGAGGCTCTCCTACGAGCAGTACTTC.

The chain carries TRBV7-3 and TRBJ1-6; D is undetermined. This CDR3 comprises 15 residues. The V gene lost 5 bases and the J gene lost 5 bases, with 13 bases spanning the gap. The germline gives CDR1 SGHTA, CDR2 FQGTGA. The DNA for the CDR3 is TGTGCCAGCAGCCAACGCTCCGGGGATAATTCACCCCTCCACTTT. This translates into CASSQRSGDNSPLHF.

V and J are TRBV7-6 and TRBJ2-2, with TRBD2 identical over 15 bases. This CDR3 is 20 amino acids long. Per germline, CDR1 SGHVS and CDR2 FNYEAQ. Unmatched junction bases numbered 15, after V lost 5 bases and J lost 5 bases. Written as DNA, the CDR3 is TGTGCCAGCAGCCGAGGGACTAGCGGGAGGCGAACTATGGGGACCGGGGAGCTGTTTTTT. It yields the protein CASSRGTSGRRTMGTGELFF. Complete variable domain (other parts from reference TRBV7-6 and TRBJ2-2): GAGVSQSPRYKVTKRGQDVALRCDPISGHVSLYWYRQALGQGPEFLTYFNYEAQQDKSGLPNDRFSAERPEGSISTLTIQRTEQRDSAMYRCASSRGTSGRRTMGTGELFFGEGSRLTVL.

The rearrangement joins TRBV10-2 to TRBJ2-7; D might be TRBD2 (6 bases). In germline, CDR1 is WSHSY, CDR2 SAAADI. This CDR3 spans 13 amino acids. Trimming pared 6 bases from V and 4 bases from J, leaving 13 bases between. The CDR3 DNA is TGCGCCAGCAGACTGGGGCGGGGATACGAGCAGTACTTC. Encoded protein: CASRLGRGYEQYF.

V is TRBV5-1 and J is TRBJ1-1; tentative D call: TRBD1 (6 bases). There are 12 residues in the CDR3. The V gene's germline CDR1 is SGHRS and CDR2 YFSETQ. V shed 5 bases and J shed 5 bases, with 10 bases lying between them. CDR3 sequence: CASSRGSTEAFF. The CDR3 region has the DNA TGCGCCAGCAGTAGGGGGTCTACTGAAGCTTTCTTT. Full variable domain (rest looked up from reference TRBV5-1 and TRBJ1-1): KAGVTQTPRYLIKTRGQQVTLSCSPISGHRSVSWYQQTPGQGLQFLFEYFSETQRNKGNFPGRFSGRQFSNSRSEMNVSTLELGDSALYLCASSRGSTEAFFGQGTRLTVV.

The gene calls are TRBV28 and TRBJ2-3, with 7 bases that match TRBD1. The germline CDR1 and CDR2 sequences are MDHEN and SYDVKM. V gave up 5 bases and J gave up 2 bases; unmatched junction bases: 19. The CDR3 loop spans 19 amino acids. The CDR3 DNA is TGTGCCAGCAGTCGACAGGGCAACCCATTCACAAGTCTCACAGATACGCAGTATTTT. Translation gives CASSRQGNPFTSLTDTQYF. Filled out from reference TRBV28 and TRBJ2-3, the complete variable domain reads DVKVTQSSRYLVKRTGEKVFLECVQDMDHENMFWYRQDPGLGLRLIYFSYDVKMKEKGDIPEGYSVSREKKERFSLILESASTNQTSMYLCASSRQGNPFTSLTDTQYFGPGTRLTVL.

The genes are TRBV2 and TRBJ1-2, with D uncertain. Germline CDR1 is SNHLY and CDR2 is FYNNEI. This CDR3 has 13 residues. Trimming took off 2 bases at V and 2 bases at J, with 6 bases between the two ends. The CDR3 loop reads CASSETQNYGYTF. The CDR3 bases are TGTGCCAGCAGTGAAACCCAGAACTATGGCTACACCTTC.

The chain links TRBV2 to TRBJ1-1, with TRBD1 identical over 11 bases. Looked up from germline, CDR1 is SNHLY and CDR2 is FYNNEI. With 5 bases clipped from V and 0 bases from J, the junction kept 8 bases outside the gene matches. CDR3 length: 17 amino acids. The CDR3 nucleotides are TGTGCCAGCAGTAGAAGACCGGGACAGGGGGTGAACACTGAAGCTTTCTTT. Its translation: CASSRRPGQGVNTEAFF. The variable domain in full, with the rest retrieved from reference TRBV2 and TRBJ1-1, is EPEVTQTPSHQVTQMGQEVILRCVPISNHLYFYWYRQILGQKVEFLVSFYNNEISEKSEIFDDQFSVERPDGSNFTLKIRSTKLEDSAMYFCASSRRPGQGVNTEAFFGQGTRLTVV.

This chain connects TRBV2 to TRBJ2-7; possibly TRBD1 for D (6 bases). The length of the CDR3 is 14 residues. The V gene's germline CDR1 is SNHLY and CDR2 FYNNEI. The ends were cut back, 2 bases at V and 2 bases at J, with 10 bases in the middle. The CDR3 here is CASSERTATYEQYF. CDR3 in DNA: TGTGCCAGCAGTGAAAGGACAGCTACCTACGAGCAGTACTTC.

V usage is TRBV4-1 and J usage is TRBJ2-4; possible D gene TRBD1, 6 bases. The germline V and J ends were trimmed by 0 bases and 1 base, with 13 bases remaining between them. CDR1 and CDR2 from the germline V gene are MGHRA and YSYEKL. This CDR3 contains 17 residues. CDR3 protein: CASSQELAQGAKNIQYF. For the CDR3, the DNA is TGCGCCAGCAGCCAAGAATTAGCCCAGGGGGCCAAAAACATTCAGTACTTC.

Only a few counts were recorded for this clone. The chain links TRBV5-1 to TRBJ2-1; no definite D call. The CDR3 consists of 14 residues. Germline CDR1 SGHRS, CDR2 YFSETQ. V was clipped by 0 bases and J by 4 bases, with 8 bases between them. The CDR3 DNA follows: TGCGCCAGCAGCTTGGGTAATTCTTACAATGAGCAGTTCTTC. This sequence encodes CASSLGNSYNEQFF.

This clone came up a few times. The gene calls are TRBV30 and TRBJ1-1; D is ambiguous. The V gene's germline CDR1 is GTSNPN and CDR2 SVGIG (reference sequence). The CDR3 loop spans 14 amino acids. V gave up 2 bases and J gave up 0 bases, with 10 bases separating them. The CDR3 coding sequence is TGTGCCTGGAGTTTCCTGACTGTGAACACTGAAGCTTTCTTT. Translated, it gives CAWSFLTVNTEAFF.

The chain couples TRBV27 to TRBJ1-5; 11 bases align to TRBD1. CDR3 length: 17 amino acids. V lost 6 bases and J lost 0; bases outside the gene matches: 7. Germline CDR1 and CDR2: MNHEY and SMNVEV (reference sequence). The CDR3 protein is CASSPDRGLGSNQPQHF. In DNA form, the CDR3 reads TGTGCCAGCAGCCCGGACAGGGGGCTCGGTAGCAATCAGCCCCAGCATTTT.